The rows below give T cell receptor beta chains drawn from one sample of a study of CD8+ T cells in alopecia areata. Assay used: immunoSEQ multiplex PCR; TCRdb lists only in-frame clones, some missing. The data show roughly 200,000 clones, around 50% seen once. The specimen was CD8+ T cells sorted from blood, collected at week 24, from a patient treated with tofacitinib. The receptors stem from a human donor with alopecia areata. Both conserved end residues are part of each CDR3. Fields, in order: D gene, J gene, clone size, V gene, CDR3 DNA, CDR3 protein. D genes are given only for firm matches. Rows may omit the clone size; those that give it use once, few, many or a size class.

. | TRBJ1-2 | few | TRBV29-1 | TGCAGCGTTGAAGATCGAAGTGGCTACACCTTC | CSVEDRSGYTF
. | TRBJ1-1 | . | TRBV5-6 | TGTGCCAGCAGCTTGGGGGCGACTGAAGCTTTCTTT | CASSLGATEAFF
. | TRBJ1-5 | . | TRBV25-1 | TGTGCCAGCAGTGAAGCCGGGTCTCAGCCCCAGCATTTT | CASSEAGSQPQHF
. | TRBJ2-5 | once | TRBV20-1 | TGCAGTGCCACTCAAGAGACCCAGTACTTC | CSATQETQYF
. | TRBJ2-7 | . | TRBV9 | TGTGCCAGCAGCGGTGAGGGCGTCGAGCAGTACTTC | CASSGEGVEQYF
. | TRBJ2-7 | . | TRBV29-1 | TGCAGCGTTGAAGATGTGTTGGGGCAGTACTTC | CSVEDVLGQYF
. | TRBJ1-2 | once | TRBV29-1 | TGCAGCGTTGAAGCCAGGGATGGCTACACCTTC | CSVEARDGYTF
TRBD1 | TRBJ2-5 | once | TRBV27 | TGTGCCAGCAGCCCGGACAGGATGAGGGAGACCCAGTACTTC | CASSPDRMRETQYF
. | TRBJ2-1 | . | TRBV20-1 | TGCAGTGCCTACGGCCTCGGTGAGCAGTTCTTC | CSAYGLGEQFF
. | TRBJ2-3 | . | TRBV7-9 | TGTGCCAGCAGCTCCCTAGTTCTTGGCACAGATACGCAGTATTTT | CASSSLVLGTDTQYF
. | TRBJ2-4 | . | TRBV6-5 | TGTGCCAGCAGTTATTACCCCGGGGCCCTGTGGTACTTC | CASSYYPGALWYF
. | TRBJ2-6 | . | TRBV20-1 | TGCAGTGCTAGAGAGGAGGGCGTCCTGACTTTC | CSAREEGVLTF
. | TRBJ2-1 | . | TRBV13 | TGTGCCAGCAGCCTCGGAACGCCAGCTCCTGGCAATGAGCAGTTCTTC | CASSLGTPAPGNEQFF
TRBD1 | TRBJ1-1 | . | TRBV7-9 | TGTGCCAGCAGCTTACCCCGGGACAGGGCGGACACTGAAGCTTTCTTT | CASSLPRDRADTEAFF
. | TRBJ2-6 | few | TRBV27 | TGTGCCAGCACAACAGGGTCCGGGGCCAACGTCCTGACTTTC | CASTTGSGANVLTF
. | TRBJ2-5 | . | TRBV27 | TGTGCCAGCACTACAACCGGGATATGGTACTTC | CASTTTGIWYF
TRBD1 | TRBJ1-2 | . | TRBV19 | TGTGCCAGCCGACAGGGTTGGGGCTACACCTTC | CASRQGWGYTF
. | TRBJ1-4 | . | TRBV2 | TGTGCCAGCCTCCAGGGGTTCGAAAAACTGTTTTTT | CASLQGFEKLFF
. | TRBJ1-1 | . | TRBV7-9 | TGTGCCAGCAGCTTAGAACTCACTGAAGCTTTCTTT | CASSLELTEAFF
. | TRBJ2-5 | . | TRBV25-1 | TGTGCCAGCAGTGAAAAGACCCAGTACTTC | CASSEKTQYF
. | TRBJ2-3 | few | TRBV30 | TGTGCCTGGGCAGCTTACACAGATACGCAGTATTTT | CAWAAYTDTQYF
. | TRBJ2-1 | . | TRBV27 | TGTGCCAGCAGTACGGATCCATTTGAGCAGTTCTTC | CASSTDPFEQFF
. | TRBJ2-1 | . | TRBV4-2 | TGTGCCAGCAGCCAAAGGGGGGGGACAATTGAGAATGAGCAGTTCTTC | CASSQRGGTIENEQFF
. | TRBJ1-1 | once | TRBV29-1 | TGCAGCGCCGACGGCGGGCGGGTCACTGAAGCTTTCTTT | CSADGGRVTEAFF
. | TRBJ2-5 | once | TRBV7-9 | TGTGCCAGCAGCTTCACGACGGGGAGGGAGACCCAGTACTTC | CASSFTTGRETQYF
TRBD2 | TRBJ2-7 | few | TRBV29-1 | TGCAGCGTTGTAGGACTAGCGGACTCCTACGAGCAGTACTTC | CSVVGLADSYEQYF
. | TRBJ2-5 | . | TRBV13 | TGTGCCAGCAGCTTAGGGCGGGTCTACCAAGAGACCCAGTACTTC | CASSLGRVYQETQYF
TRBD1 | TRBJ1-1 | few | TRBV29-1 | TGCAGCGTTGAAGGAGACAGGGTATTAACTGAAGCTTTCTTT | CSVEGDRVLTEAFF
. | TRBJ2-7 | few | TRBV5-6 | TGTGCCAGCAGCTCCCCGATCGAGCAGTACTTC | CASSSPIEQYF
. | TRBJ1-1 | . | TRBV2 | TGTGCCAGCAGAGCAGGGTTTGAAGCTTTCTTT | CASRAGFEAFF
TRBD1 | TRBJ2-6 | . | TRBV14 | TGTGCCAGCAGCCCGGGACAGGGGGCCAACGTCCTGACTTTC | CASSPGQGANVLTF
. | TRBJ1-6 | . | TRBV7-9 | TGTGCCAGCAGCCCCCCGGTCAGCTCCTATAATTCACCCCTCCACTTT | CASSPPVSSYNSPLHF
. | TRBJ2-3 | few | TRBV13 | TGTGCCAGCAGCTTAACTCCGGATACGCAGTATTTT | CASSLTPDTQYF
. | TRBJ1-1 | once | TRBV21-1 | TGTGCCAGCAGTCCCAAAACGACAGGAGGGAATGAAGCTTTCTTT | CASSPKTTGGNEAFF
. | TRBJ1-2 | . | TRBV14 | TGTGCCAGCAGGCCCCAATTAGGGGCCGGGGGCTACACCTTC | CASRPQLGAGGYTF
. | TRBJ2-6 | . | TRBV5-6 | TGTGCCAGCAGTGCCGGAACTGAGAGCTCTGGGGCCAACGTCCTGACTTTC | CASSAGTESSGANVLTF
TRBD1 | TRBJ1-1 | once | TRBV27 | TGTGCCAGCGGACGAGGGACAGTTGTAACTGAAGCTTTCTTT | CASGRGTVVTEAFF
. | TRBJ2-7 | . | TRBV6-6 | TGTGCCAGCAGTTACGATCCAGGAGTGGGGTACGAGCAGTACTTC | CASSYDPGVGYEQYF
. | TRBJ1-4 | few | TRBV29-1 | TGCAGCGGTGCTACAGGGTTTTCGGGTGAAAAACTGTTTTTT | CSGATGFSGEKLFF
TRBD1 | TRBJ1-1 | . | TRBV4-1 | TGCGCCAGCAGCCAAGATCCATCGTCTTGGACAGGGGGCACTGAAGCTTTCTTT | CASSQDPSSWTGGTEAFF
. | TRBJ2-1 | few | TRBV5-4 | TGTGCCACCGTGGGGGGCGGGCTGAATGAGCAGTTCTTC | CATVGGGLNEQFF
. | TRBJ1-1 | . | TRBV30 | TGTGCCTGGAGTGTAATAGTGGGGAATGAAGCTTTCTTT | CAWSVIVGNEAFF
. | TRBJ2-6 | . | TRBV9 | TGTGCCAGCAGCCAAAGGGGCCCCGGTGGGGCCAACGTCCTGACTTTC | CASSQRGPGGANVLTF
TRBD1 | TRBJ2-2 | . | TRBV25-1 | TGTGCCAGCAGTGCCCGGGACAGGTTTGACACCGGGGAGCTGTTTTTT | CASSARDRFDTGELFF
TRBD2 | TRBJ2-3 | . | TRBV6-1 | TGTGCCAGCAGTGAAGCGCAGGGAGGGCCAGATACGCAGTATTTT | CASSEAQGGPDTQYF
. | TRBJ2-7 | . | TRBV9 | TGTGCCAGCAGCGTAGGCTCAAGCTCCTACGAGCAGTACTTC | CASSVGSSSYEQYF
. | TRBJ2-4 | few | TRBV15 | TGTGCCACCAGCGCAGAAGGAGGAGGGAGCAAAAACATTCAGTACTTC | CATSAEGGGSKNIQYF
TRBD2 | TRBJ2-4 | . | TRBV9 | TGTGCCAGCAGCGGTAGCGGGGAAGCCAAAAACATTCAGTACTTC | CASSGSGEAKNIQYF
TRBD2 | TRBJ2-3 | . | TRBV13 | TGTGCCAGCAGCTTAGAAGGCGGGGGAACAGATACGCAGTATTTT | CASSLEGGGTDTQYF
. | TRBJ2-2 | few | TRBV9 | TGTGCCAGCAGCGTAGACCATGGGCACCGGACCGGGGAGCTGTTTTTT | CASSVDHGHRTGELFF
TRBD1 | TRBJ1-2 | few | TRBV7-3 | TGTGCCAGCAGTCCAGACAGGGCCCAAAACTATGGCTACACCTTC | CASSPDRAQNYGYTF
. | TRBJ2-3 | . | TRBV7-9 | TGTGCCAGCAGCGACTCGACAGATACGCAGTATTTT | CASSDSTDTQYF
. | TRBJ1-2 | . | TRBV9 | TGTGCCAGCAGCGGAGGGGACGGGACCAACTATGGCTACACCTTC | CASSGGDGTNYGYTF
. | TRBJ2-2 | . | TRBV14 | TGTGCCAGCAGTCAGACGAACACCGGGGAGCTGTTTTTT | CASSQTNTGELFF
. | TRBJ2-1 | few | TRBV10-3 | TGTGCCATCAATGTAGGGGGGGGCGATGATGAGCAGTTCTTC | CAINVGGGDDEQFF
. | TRBJ1-1 | . | TRBV20-1 | TGCAGTGCTAGAGATAACACTGAAGCTTTCTTT | CSARDNTEAFF
. | TRBJ2-1 | few | TRBV5-1 | TGCGCCAGCAGCTCGATCGGACGAAATGAGCAGTTCTTC | CASSSIGRNEQFF